A selection of T cell receptor beta chains follows, all from one sample in a study of T-cell reconstitution after alpha-beta-depleted transplantation in children. TCRdb ran MiXCR on the PCR reads and lists one entry per CDR3 protein. The sample records more than 100,000 distinct CDR3 sequences, roughly 24% being singletons. The sample in question was PBMCs, mostly from graft donor cells, obtained 180 days after TCRalphabeta/CD19-depleted stem cell transplant. Receptor source: a male patient between 2 and 10 years old who had a stem cell transplant for chronic granulomatous disease, so the T cells may come from the graft donor. The CDR3 runs from the conserved cysteine through the conserved F or W. D genes are given only for firm matches. Expanded clones are given a class, and other clones once, few, many or no size at all.

NA	many	TRBV12-3/TRBV12-4	TRBJ1-5	TGTGCCAGCAGTAAGGATGGGAACAATCAGCCCCAGCATTTT	CASSKDGNNQPQHF
NA	NA	TRBV12-3/TRBV12-4	TRBJ2-7	TGTGCCAGTAGACAGAACTACGAGCAGTACTTC	CASRQNYEQYF
NA	NA	TRBV15	TRBJ1-2	TGTGCCACCAGCAGAGGGGGGTCGTGGGAGGATGGCTACACCTTC	CATSRGGSWEDGYTF
NA	many	TRBV12-3/TRBV12-4	TRBJ2-1	TGTGCCAGCAGTTTTCGGGGATTTAATGATGAGCAGTTCTTC	CASSFRGFNDEQFF
NA	many	TRBV15	TRBJ2-7	TGTGCCACCAGCAGAGATCAGGGGGAGCAGTACTTC	CATSRDQGEQYF
NA	many	TRBV5-1	TRBJ2-1	TGCGCCAGCAGCTTGGAAGGCCGTTCAGGATCCTACAATGAGCAGTTCTTC	CASSLEGRSGSYNEQFF
TRBD1	NA	TRBV10-1	TRBJ1-1	TGCGCCAGCAGCACTACCAGGGGGCGGGTGAACACTGAAGCTTTCTTT	CASSTTRGRVNTEAFF
TRBD1	NA	TRBV9	TRBJ2-1	TGTGCCAGCAGCCGGCAAGGGGGCCTCCTCTCCTACAATGAGCAGTTCTTC	CASSRQGGLLSYNEQFF
NA	few	TRBV4-2	TRBJ2-1	TGTGCCAGCAGCCCTAATCTCGGGGAGAACAATGAGCAGTTCTTC	CASSPNLGENNEQFF
NA	many	TRBV4-2	TRBJ2-7	TGTGCCAGCAGCCAATCCACCCGGGACCTTACCTACGAGCAGTACTTC	CASSQSTRDLTYEQYF
TRBD2	NA	TRBV20-1	TRBJ2-1	TGCAGTGCCCCGGTCACCGTCGGGACTAGCTACTACAATGAGCAGTTCTTC	CSAPVTVGTSYYNEQFF
TRBD1	many	TRBV5-1	TRBJ2-1	TGCGCCAGCAGCTCCGGGACAGGCTCCTACAATGAGCAGTTCTTC	CASSSGTGSYNEQFF
NA	many	TRBV6-5	TRBJ1-6	TGTGCCAGCAGTTACTTCGGCGATTCACCCCTCCACTTT	CASSYFGDSPLHF
NA	NA	TRBV5-1	TRBJ2-7	TGCGCCAGCAGCTTGGATCCCGGACAACGAATGAACGAGCAGTACTTC	CASSLDPGQRMNEQYF
TRBD2	many	TRBV6-2/TRBV6-3	TRBJ2-5	TGTGCCAGCAGTTCCCTCCCACTCGGGACTAGCGGTCAAGAGACCCAGTACTTC	CASSSLPLGTSGQETQYF
TRBD1	many	TRBV7-9	TRBJ2-2	TGTGCCAGCAGCCGGAGACAGGGCCTAGGCGGGGAGCTGTTTTTT	CASSRRQGLGGELFF
TRBD1	NA	TRBV7-6	TRBJ1-5	TGTGCCAGCAGCTTATCAGGGGGTGGGGATCAGCCCCAGCATTTT	CASSLSGGGDQPQHF
TRBD1	NA	TRBV5-1	TRBJ2-3	TGCGCCAGCAGCGGTACCGGGACAGGGGGCATTAGCACAGATACGCAGTATTTT	CASSGTGTGGISTDTQYF
TRBD1	many	TRBV3-1	TRBJ2-7	TGTGCCAGCAGTCTCCGGGACAGGGACGAGCAGTACTTC	CASSLRDRDEQYF
NA	many	TRBV12-3/TRBV12-4	TRBJ2-7	TGTGCCAGCAGCACCCCCGGGAGCGAGCAGTACTTC	CASSTPGSEQYF
TRBD2	few	TRBV2	TRBJ2-3	TGTGCCAGGGGGGGGGAGACAGATACGCAGTATTTT	CARGGETDTQYF
TRBD2	many	TRBV29-1	TRBJ2-7	TGCAGCGTTGAAGGACCGGGACTAGCGGGCGGTATCTACGAGCAGTACTTC	CSVEGPGLAGGIYEQYF
NA	NA	TRBV15	TRBJ2-1	TGTGCCACCAGCAGAGATTCGAGACAAAACATCTTCTTC	CATSRDSRQNIFF
NA	once	TRBV3-1	TRBJ2-7	TGTGCCAGCAGCCTCCGCCCGGGGGGCGCGAACGAGCAGTACTTC	CASSLRPGGANEQYF
TRBD2	once	TRBV6-1	TRBJ2-3	TGTGCCAGCCCCAAGGGGCGGGGGGCTTTTGGAGATACGCAGTATTTT	CASPKGRGAFGDTQYF
NA	many	TRBV5-1	TRBJ2-7	TGCGCCAGCAGCTTGGTCGGAAACGAGCAGTACTTC	CASSLVGNEQYF
NA	NA	TRBV12-3/TRBV12-4	TRBJ2-1	TGTGCCAGCAGTTTTTTGTTTAGAGGCAGGGACTACAATGAGCAGTTCTTC	CASSFLFRGRDYNEQFF
TRBD1	many	TRBV12-3/TRBV12-4	TRBJ1-1	TGTGCCAGCAGTCGGGAACAGGGGGCGGATGAAGCTTTCTTT	CASSREQGADEAFF
NA	many	TRBV12-3/TRBV12-4	TRBJ1-1	TGTGCCACCAGTTTTGGGGGCCCCCGCACTGAAGCTTTCTTT	CATSFGGPRTEAFF
NA	once	TRBV20-1	TRBJ2-5	TGCAGTGCTAGAGATCCAGGGGCGGCGGGGTCGACCCAGTACTTC	CSARDPGAAGSTQYF
TRBD1	NA	TRBV20-1	TRBJ1-1	TGCAGTGCTAGATTTCTGACAGGGAAGACCACTGAAGCTTTCTTT	CSARFLTGKTTEAFF
TRBD2	many	TRBV29-1	TRBJ2-1	TGCAGCGTTGAGGGGACTAGCGTGGGGATGGGCAATGAGCAGTTCTTC	CSVEGTSVGMGNEQFF
NA	many	TRBV3-1	TRBJ2-1	TGTGCCAGCAGCCAAGATACAGCCGCCTACTACAATGAGCAGTTCTTC	CASSQDTAAYYNEQFF
TRBD1	NA	TRBV20-1	TRBJ2-7	TGCAGTGCTAGAGATTCCGGGACAGGGGCCTACGAGCAGTACTTC	CSARDSGTGAYEQYF
TRBD2	NA	TRBV20-1	TRBJ2-1	TGCAGTGCTAGAGATGTAGCGGGAGGGAATGAGCAGTTCTTC	CSARDVAGGNEQFF
TRBD2	NA	TRBV15	TRBJ2-3	TGTGCCACCAGCAGAGGTCCCGGGACTAGCGTTACAGATACGCAGTATTTT	CATSRGPGTSVTDTQYF
NA	many	TRBV29-1	TRBJ2-5	TGCACCTTTATGCGGGTTGGAGAGACCCAGTACTTC	CTFMRVGETQYF
NA	NA	TRBV18	TRBJ2-6	TGTGCCAGCTCACCGGGGAACGTCCTGACTTTC	CASSPGNVLTF
NA	many	TRBV9	TRBJ1-2	TGTGCCAGCAGCCCAACCATCGCGGGCAACTATGGCTACACCTTC	CASSPTIAGNYGYTF
NA	NA	TRBV27	TRBJ1-4	TGTGCCAGCAGTTTTACGAGGATGGGGGAAAAACTGTTTTTT	CASSFTRMGEKLFF
TRBD1	NA	TRBV12-3/TRBV12-4	TRBJ2-1	TGTGCCAGCATTCCGGGACAGGGGGCGCGAGAGCAGTTCTTC	CASIPGQGAREQFF
TRBD2	many	TRBV9	TRBJ2-7	TGTGCCAGCAGCGTAGGAGGGACTAGCGGAGGCTACGAGCAGTACTTC	CASSVGGTSGGYEQYF
NA	medium-sized	TRBV6-5	TRBJ2-5	TGTGCCAGCCAAAGGACACGGAGGGAGACCCAGTACTTC	CASQRTRRETQYF
NA	few	TRBV24-1	TRBJ2-1	TGTGCCAGGGGGGACAGAACCTACAATGAGCAGTTCTTC	CARGDRTYNEQFF
TRBD1	NA	TRBV15	TRBJ2-6	TGTGCCACCAGTCCGGGACAGGGCTCTGGGGCCAACGTCCTGACTTTC	CATSPGQGSGANVLTF
NA	NA	TRBV11-2	TRBJ2-1	TGTGCCAGCAGCCCCGTTTCGGGCAGCGATGAGCAGTTCTTC	CASSPVSGSDEQFF
TRBD1	NA	TRBV20-1	TRBJ2-7	TGCAGTGCTAGAGACGTCAGAGAGGGGGCCACCTACGAGCAGTACTTC	CSARDVREGATYEQYF